Presented here are 32 T cell receptor beta chains from one specimen sequenced in a study of cytotoxic CD8 clonotypes in ibrutinib-treated CLL. The assay was immunoSEQ multiplex PCR, and TCRdb's table has in-frame clones only and misses some. The data show 27,000 or so clones, with almost 85% seen just once and 8% held by the top ten. Material: PBMCs, obtained after 24 months of ibrutinib treatment. These TCRs come from a human donor with chronic lymphocytic leukemia.

This chain links TRBV7-9 with TRBJ2-7; 12 positions match TRBD2. The V segment lost 4 bases and the J segment 0 bases; nucleotides outside the gene matches: 10. There are 18 residues in the CDR3. Germline CDR1 SEHNR, CDR2 FQNEAQ (reference sequence). The CDR3 loop reads CASSSPLAGGRFSYEQYF. The CDR3 nucleotides are TGTGCCAGCAGCTCTCCTCTAGCGGGGGGGAGGTTCTCCTACGAGCAGTACTTC.

J is TRBJ2-1 and V is TRBV4-1, with 13 bases identical to TRBD2. This CDR3 comprises 16 residues. The V segment lost 4 bases and the J segment 4 bases; nucleotides outside the gene matches: 4. The germline gives CDR1 MGHRA, CDR2 YSYEKL. The CDR3 loop reads CASSRGTSGAYNEQFF. CDR3 DNA: TGCGCCAGCAGCCGAGGGACTAGCGGGGCGTACAATGAGCAGTTCTTC.

On this clone: The junction does not match germline at one end; this may be a read error. This chain connects TRBV7-7 to TRBJ2-5; 10 nucleotides align to TRBD2. This CDR3 comprises 14 residues. Germline CDR1 is SSHAT and CDR2 is FNYEAQ (reference sequence). For the CDR3, the DNA is TGTGCTAGCAGCCGTAGCGGGGGGCAAGAGACCCAGTACTTC. Its translation: CASSRSGGQETQYF.

This clone is classed as medium-sized (0.01 to 0.1%). The rearrangement joins TRBV7-9 to TRBJ1-1; D gene uncertain. Germline V gives CDR1 SEHNR, CDR2 FQNEAQ (reference sequence). The V gene lost 5 bases and the J gene lost 4 bases, with 8 bases spanning the gap. There are 12 residues in the CDR3. The CDR3 is CASSAAVTEAFF. CDR3 DNA sequence: TGTGCCAGCAGCGCAGCGGTCACTGAAGCTTTCTTT.

The chain uses TRBV6-5 and TRBJ1-6, with TRBD1 identical over 7 bases. The germline V gene has CDR1 MNHEY and CDR2 SVGAGI. CDR3 length equals 15 residues. Trimming cost V 10 bases and J 0 bases; bases outside gene matches: 6. The CDR3 sequence: CATTRDSSYNSPLHF. The CDR3 coding sequence is TGTGCCACCACCAGGGACAGCTCCTATAATTCACCCCTCCACTTT.

This rearrangement joins TRBV2 to TRBJ1-4; 8 positions agree with TRBD1. Germline-derived CDR1 and CDR2 are SNHLY and FYNNEI. This CDR3 spans 14 amino acids. The junction had 2 bases not matched to a gene; V was cut back by 4 bases and J by 4 bases. CDR3 sequence: CASSAGQGNEKLFF. The DNA for the CDR3 is TGTGCCAGCAGTGCCGGACAGGGTAATGAAAAACTGTTTTTT.

The V gene is TRBV6-4, the J gene TRBJ2-1; TRBD2 matches at 10 bases. Per germline, CDR1 MRHNA and CDR2 SNTAGT. V shed 6 bases, J shed 7 bases, and the junction held 12 bases outside the gene matches. This CDR3 has 16 residues. In nucleotides, the CDR3 is TGTGCCAGCAGGGGTCTAGCGGGGGTTGCCCAAAATGAGCAGTTCTTC. It is translated as CASRGLAGVAQNEQFF.

V usage is TRBV28 and J usage is TRBJ2-7; a possible D gene is TRBD1 (6 bases). The length of the CDR3 is 13 residues. Trimming removed 8 bases at V and 2 bases at J, with 13 bases between. In germline, CDR1 is MDHEN, CDR2 SYDVKM. The CDR3: CASQRTVTYEQYF. In DNA form, the CDR3 reads TGTGCCAGCCAGAGGACAGTCACCTACGAGCAGTACTTC.

The chain has TRBV7-3 and TRBJ1-5, with 10 bases aligning to TRBD1. Trimming removed 2 bases from V and 4 bases from J; junction bases left unmatched: 2. The CDR3 loop spans 15 amino acids. CDR1 and CDR2 (germline): SGHTA, FQGTGA. In DNA form, the CDR3 reads TGTGCCAGCAGCTTAGCGGGACAGGGGAATCAGCCCCAGCATTTT. It encodes CASSLAGQGNQPQHF. Full variable domain (remainder filled in from reference TRBV7-3 and TRBJ1-5): GAGVSQTPSNKVTEKGKYVELRCDPISGHTALYWYRQSLGQGPEFLIYFQGTGAADDSGLPNDRFFAVRPEGSVSTLKIQRTERGDSAVYLCASSLAGQGNQPQHFGDGTRLSIL.

This chain connects TRBV5-6 to TRBJ1-4, with no clear D. Germline V gene data show CDR1 as SGHDT and CDR2 as YYEEEE. CDR3 size: 16 residues. Trimming removed 0 bases from V and 4 bases from J, with 13 bases in between. DNA for the CDR3: TGTGCCAGCAGCTTGGGGGGTCGAGGTCGTAATGAAAAACTGTTTTTT. Its protein product is CASSLGGRGRNEKLFF.

This chain uses TRBV4-1 with TRBJ1-5; 8 positions match TRBD1. The CDR3 totals 16 residues. After removal of 6 bases from V and 2 bases from J, the junction contained 9 bases not matched to a gene. Germline V gene lookup returns CDR1 MGHRA and CDR2 YSYEKL. As DNA, the CDR3 is TGCGCCAGCAGTAAGACAGGGGTGGAGGGCAATCAGCCCCAGCATTTT. This gives the protein CASSKTGVEGNQPQHF.

Only one count was recorded for this clone. The rearrangement links TRBV19 to TRBJ1-1; 9 bases are shared with TRBD1. Trimming cost V 7 bases and J 1 base; bases outside gene matches: 19. CDR1 is LNHDA, CDR2 SQIVND, per germline (reference sequence). This CDR3 is built from 19 residues. The CDR3 DNA is TGTGCCAGTACCCGACAGGGGGTGGGTGCTCGGGGCCCGAACACTGAAGCTTTCTTT. Protein sequence: CASTRQGVGARGPNTEAFF.

CDR3 sequence reads: CASSPAGNTIYF. The CDR3 DNA reads TGTGCCAGCTCACCGGCGGGAAACACCATATATTTT. The V gene is TRBV18, the J gene TRBJ1-3; D is undetermined. CDR1 and CDR2 from the germline V gene are KGHSH and LQKENI. The CDR3 contains 12 residues. V was cut by 3 bases and J by 4 bases, with 4 bases left in between.

The chain links TRBV7-2 to TRBJ2-7; no definite D call. Trimming cost V 6 bases and J 2 bases, with 5 bases left between them. CDR1 and CDR2 from the germline V gene are SGHTA and FQGNSA. The CDR3 is made up of 11 amino acids. The CDR3 here is CASRNTYEQYF. Here the CDR3 DNA reads TGTGCCAGCAGGAACACCTACGAGCAGTACTTC.

This rearrangement joins TRBV7-8 to TRBJ2-7, with 13 bases that match TRBD2. There are 16 residues in the CDR3. The junction had 6 bases not matched to a gene; V was cut back by 5 bases and J by 2 bases. Looked up from germline, CDR1 is SGHVS and CDR2 is FQNEAQ. The CDR3 coding sequence is TGTGCCAGCAGCCCTTTCACTAGCGGGGGGGCCTACGAGCAGTACTTC. Translating it yields CASSPFTSGGAYEQYF.

This chain links TRBV2 with TRBJ1-1; D gene uncertain. This CDR3 is 13 amino acids long. The V gene lost 8 bases and the J gene lost 0 bases, with 10 bases spanning the gap. CDR1 and CDR2 (germline): SNHLY, FYNNEI. The CDR3 sequence: CASSRSMNTEAFF. The CDR3 DNA is TGTGCCAGCTCGCGAAGCATGAACACTGAAGCTTTCTTT.

This clone was picked up a small number of times. The CDR3 region is CASSFGDTRLGYTF. CDR3 bases: TGTGCCAGCAGTTTCGGGGACACCAGATTGGGCTACACCTTC. The chain recombines TRBV27 with TRBJ1-2, with TRBD1 as a possible D gene (6 bases). V lost 3 bases, J lost 8 bases, and 16 bases lay in between. Germline CDR1 and CDR2: MNHEY and SMNVEV (reference sequence). The CDR3 has 14 amino acids.

This clone occurred once. The chain combines TRBV7-9 with TRBJ1-4, with TRBD1 identical over 9 bases. Germline V CDR1 and CDR2: SEHNR, FQNEAQ (reference sequence). This CDR3 is 16 amino acids long. The ends lost 0 bases at V and 7 bases at J; junction bases unmatched: 6. CDR3 amino acids: CASSLAHRGQSEKLFF. The DNA of the CDR3 is TGTGCCAGCAGCTTAGCCCACAGGGGGCAAAGTGAAAAACTGTTTTTT.

This chain joins TRBV4-1 and TRBJ1-2, with no clear D. Per the germline V gene, CDR1 is MGHRA and CDR2 is YSYEKL. This CDR3 spans 13 amino acids. V lost 1 base, J lost 4 bases, and 7 bases lay in between. The CDR3 sequence is CASSQAETYGYTF. The CDR3 DNA sequence: TGCGCCAGCAGCCAAGCGGAGACCTATGGCTACACCTTC.

CDR3 loop: CASSQPQGNNSPLHF. The DNA for the CDR3 is TGCGCCAGCAGCCAACCCCAGGGGAATAATTCACCCCTCCACTTT. This chain joins TRBV4-1 and TRBJ1-6, with D perhaps TRBD1 (6 bases). CDR3 length equals 15 residues. Per the germline V gene, CDR1 is MGHRA and CDR2 is YSYEKL. Trimming left V 2 bases short and J 5 bases short, with 10 bases between.

The genes are TRBV4-1 and TRBJ2-5; 12 bases fit TRBD2. Per germline, CDR1 MGHRA and CDR2 YSYEKL. The junction had 4 bases not matched to a gene; V was cut back by 0 bases and J by 2 bases. This CDR3 is 17 amino acids long. The chain's CDR3 is CASSQDSLAGGQETQYF. The DNA of the CDR3 is TGCGCCAGCAGCCAAGATTCCCTAGCGGGGGGGCAAGAGACCCAGTACTTC.

V usage is TRBV5-8 and J usage is TRBJ1-1; 7 nucleotides agree with TRBD1. Germline V gene data show CDR1 as SGHTS and CDR2 as YDEGEE. Unmatched junction bases numbered 13, after V lost 2 bases and J lost 12 bases. This CDR3 has 14 amino acids. CDR3 bases: TGTGCCAGCAGCTTTAGCCGGGACAGCATGAAATCTTTCTTT. It encodes CASSFSRDSMKSFF.

The rearrangement links TRBV2 to TRBJ2-3, with 9 positions matching TRBD2. This CDR3 spans 17 amino acids. The germline V gene encodes CDR1 SNHLY and CDR2 FYNNEI. After removal of 8 bases from V and 3 bases from J, the junction contained 15 bases not matched to a gene. This CDR3 reads CASGRLRFSGGTDTQYF. CDR3 nucleotides: TGTGCCAGCGGACGGCTACGATTTAGCGGGGGAACAGATACGCAGTATTTT. Drawing the rest from reference TRBV2 and TRBJ2-3, the complete variable domain is EPEVTQTPSHQVTQMGQEVILRCVPISNHLYFYWYRQILGQKVEFLVSFYNNEISEKSEIFDDQFSVERPDGSNFTLKIRSTKLEDSAMYFCASGRLRFSGGTDTQYFGPGTRLTVL.

In this sample, this clone turned up a few times. J is TRBJ2-5 and V is TRBV4-2; 13 bases line up with TRBD2. CDR3 length: 14 residues. V gave up 3 bases and J gave up 13 bases; unmatched junction bases: 8. Germline CDR1 and CDR2: LGHNA and YNFKEQ. Here the CDR3 DNA reads TGTGCCAGCAGCCAGGAGACTAGCGGGGGGCTGCGGTACTTC. Protein product: CASSQETSGGLRYF.

The chain couples TRBV29-1 to TRBJ2-5; D unclear. The V gene lost 3 bases and the J gene lost 5 bases, with 10 bases spanning the gap. The length of the CDR3 is 12 residues. Germline V gene data show CDR1 as SQVTM and CDR2 as ANQGSEA. The CDR3 coding sequence is TGCAGCGTTGACATAGCACGGGAGACCCAGTACTTC. It specifies CSVDIARETQYF.

This chain connects TRBV5-1 to TRBJ2-7; TRBD1 matches at 7 bases. This CDR3 is built from 15 residues. The germline CDR1 and CDR2 sequences are SGHRS and YFSETQ. V lost 1 base and J lost 4; bases outside the gene matches: 8. The CDR3 spells CASSLKLQGVYEQYF. CDR3 DNA sequence: TGCGCCAGCAGCTTGAAGCTTCAGGGGGTTTACGAGCAGTACTTC.

V and J are TRBV7-9 and TRBJ2-2; 12 bases match TRBD1. Germline CDR1 is SEHNR and CDR2 is FQNEAQ (reference sequence). V lost 5 bases, J lost 7 bases, and 11 bases stayed unmatched. The CDR3 covers 17 residues. CDR3 loop: CASSTYTGQGALGELFF. Written as DNA, the CDR3 is TGTGCCAGCAGCACCTACACGGGACAGGGGGCGCTCGGGGAGCTGTTTTTT.

This rearrangement joins TRBV5-8 to TRBJ1-1, with a weak D call TRBD1 (5 bases). The CDR3 is 16 amino acids. Per the germline V gene, CDR1 is SGHTS and CDR2 is YDEGEE. V shed 4 bases and J shed 1 base, with 17 bases lying between them. CDR3 sequence: CASSNGYDSKNTEAFF. CDR3 sequence (DNA): TGTGCCAGCAGCAATGGTTACGACAGCAAGAACACTGAAGCTTTCTTT.

This clone was picked up a small number of times. This chain connects TRBV15 to TRBJ1-5; possibly TRBD1 for D (5 bases). Germline V gene sequence: CDR1 LNHNV, CDR2 YYDKDF (reference sequence). The CDR3 has 16 amino acids. V shed 4 bases and J shed 4 bases, with 17 bases lying between them. CDR3 sequence: CATSTKGRGGNQPQHF. Written as DNA, the CDR3 is TGTGCCACCAGCACAAAGGGGCGCGGAGGTAATCAGCCCCAGCATTTT.

V and J are TRBV5-6 and TRBJ2-5; D is uncertain. The CDR3 sequence is 11 residues long. Trimming removed 0 bases from V and 5 bases from J, with 2 bases in between. Germline V lookup: CDR1 SGHDT, CDR2 YYEEEE. CDR3 loop: CASSLVETQYF. The CDR3 nucleotides are TGTGCCAGCAGCTTGGTGGAGACCCAGTACTTC. Combining the CDR3 with reference TRBV5-6 and TRBJ2-5 gives the whole variable domain DAGVTQSPTHLIKTRGQQVTLRCSPKSGHDTVSWYQQALGQGPQFIFQYYEEEERQRGNFPDRFSGHQFPNYSSELNVNALLLGDSALYLCASSLVETQYFGPGTRLLVL.

The genes are TRBV10-3 and TRBJ2-3; D is perhaps TRBD1 (5 bases). Germline CDR1 ENHRY, CDR2 SYGVKD. Trimming took 6 bases from V and 4 from J, leaving 14 bases between them. The CDR3 is 14 residues long. Here the CDR3 DNA reads TGTGCCATCAGCGATAGACAGTTCTCAGATACGCAGTATTTT. Residues: CAISDRQFSDTQYF.

The rearrangement links TRBV7-9 to TRBJ1-1, with D possibly TRBD1 on 6 matching bases. CDR3 length equals 14 residues. Trimming stripped 5 bases from V and 7 bases from J, with 17 bases between. Germline V gene data show CDR1 as SEHNR and CDR2 as FQNEAQ (reference sequence). As DNA, the CDR3 is TGTGCCAGCAGCCAACAGGACAGCGGGGGTGAAGCTTTCTTT. It translates to CASSQQDSGGEAFF.